What follows are 6 T cell receptor beta chains derived from one specimen sequenced in a study of beta chain features in type 1 diabetes. The investigators reverse transcribed all of the isolated RNA, so they sequenced expressed TCRB transcripts. The table came from immunoSEQ multiplex PCR; TCRdb's copy has only in-frame clones and leaves some out. The table lists just under 150,000 clones, roughly 10% of them singletons. Sequencing was carried out using naive CD4+ T cells from blood. These receptors all come from a man in his late teens or twenties in good health.

The chain joins TRBV6-6 to TRBJ2-1; 9 bases are shared with TRBD2. V shed 0 bases and J 6 bases; nucleotides not matched to a gene: 6. The CDR3 extends over 16 amino acids. In germline, CDR1 is MNHNY, CDR2 SVGAGI (reference sequence). CDR3 amino acids: CASSYSGWRGGNEQFF. CDR3 coding DNA: TGTGCCAGCAGTTACTCGGGGTGGCGGGGGGGCAATGAGCAGTTCTTC.

The chain is built from TRBV6-5 and TRBJ1-2; D is possibly TRBD1 (5 bases). V was cut by 10 bases and J by 6 bases, with 24 bases left in between. The CDR3 contains 15 residues. The germline CDR1 and CDR2 sequences are MNHEY and SVGAGI. As DNA, the CDR3 is TGTGCCACCTCCCCTGGGGGGGAGACATCAAATGGCTACACCTTC. Protein sequence: CATSPGGETSNGYTF.

This clone was observed a few times. V and J are TRBV27 and TRBJ2-7; tentatively, D is TRBD1 (6 bases). CDR3 length: 14 amino acids. Trimming took 7 bases from V and 2 from J, leaving 15 bases between them. The germline CDR1 and CDR2 sequences are MNHEY and SMNVEV (reference sequence). CDR3 coding DNA: TGTGCCAGCACCCCAAATGGACAGACCTACGAGCAGTACTTC. Protein: CASTPNGQTYEQYF.

This sequence joins TRBV9 and TRBJ2-7; TRBD1 matches 7 bases. V was pared by 1 base and J by 6 bases, with 10 bases of the junction left unmatched. The CDR3 length is 15 residues. Germline CDR1 and CDR2: SGDLS and YYNGEE. The CDR3 reads CASSVIGGTGVEQYF. The CDR3 nucleotides are TGTGCCAGCAGCGTAATAGGCGGTACAGGGGTCGAGCAGTACTTC.

The rearrangement links TRBV6-5 to TRBJ2-5; perhaps TRBD2 as D (6 bases). Germline loops: CDR1 MNHEY, CDR2 SVGAGI. The CDR3 covers 14 residues. V was cut by 2 bases and J by 1 base, with 8 bases left in between. CDR3 nucleotides: TGTGCCAGCAGTTACATCGGGGGCCAAGAGACCCAGTACTTC. Encoded protein: CASSYIGGQETQYF.

This chain uses TRBV18 with TRBJ1-5; perhaps TRBD1 as D (6 bases). The CDR3 length is 15 residues. The germline V and J ends were trimmed by 3 bases and 7 bases, with 16 bases remaining between them. The germline gives CDR1 KGHSH, CDR2 LQKENI. The CDR3, as DNA: TGTGCCAGCTCACCGAACCTACAGGGTATGCAGCCCCAGCATTTT. Encoded protein: CASSPNLQGMQPQHF.